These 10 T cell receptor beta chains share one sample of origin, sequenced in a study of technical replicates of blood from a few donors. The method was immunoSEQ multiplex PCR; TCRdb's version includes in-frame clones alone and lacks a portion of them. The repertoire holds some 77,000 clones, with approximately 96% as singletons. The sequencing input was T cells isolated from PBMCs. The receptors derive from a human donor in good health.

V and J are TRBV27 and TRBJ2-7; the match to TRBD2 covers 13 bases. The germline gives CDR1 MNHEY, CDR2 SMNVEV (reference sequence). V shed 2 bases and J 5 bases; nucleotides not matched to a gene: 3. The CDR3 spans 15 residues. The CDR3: CASSLLGLAGDEQYF. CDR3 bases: TGTGCCAGCAGTTTACTTGGACTAGCGGGAGACGAGCAGTACTTC.

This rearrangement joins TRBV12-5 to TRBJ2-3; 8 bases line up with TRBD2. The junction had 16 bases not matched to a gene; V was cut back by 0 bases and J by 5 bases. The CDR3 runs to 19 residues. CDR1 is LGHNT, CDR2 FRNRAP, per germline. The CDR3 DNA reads TGTGCTAGTGGTTTGGTAACGGGAGGGCCTGGCCGTCTAAAAGATACGCAGTATTTT. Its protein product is CASGLVTGGPGRLKDTQYF.

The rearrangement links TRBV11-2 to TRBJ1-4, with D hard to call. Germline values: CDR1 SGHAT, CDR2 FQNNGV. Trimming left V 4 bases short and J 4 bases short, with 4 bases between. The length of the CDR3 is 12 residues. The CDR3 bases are TGTGCCAGCAGCTCCTATAATGAAAAACTGTTTTTT. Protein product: CASSSYNEKLFF.

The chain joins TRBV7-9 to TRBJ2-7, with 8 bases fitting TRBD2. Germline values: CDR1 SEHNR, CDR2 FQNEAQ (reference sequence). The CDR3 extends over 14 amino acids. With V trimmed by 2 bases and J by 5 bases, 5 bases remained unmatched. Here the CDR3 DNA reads TGTGCCAGCAGCTTACAGACTAGCGCAAACGAGCAGTACTTC. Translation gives CASSLQTSANEQYF.

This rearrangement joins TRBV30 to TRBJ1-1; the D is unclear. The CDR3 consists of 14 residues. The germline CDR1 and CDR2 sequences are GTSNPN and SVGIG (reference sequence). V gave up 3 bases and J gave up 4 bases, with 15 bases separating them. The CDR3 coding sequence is TGTGCCTGGAGAATCGGACTTCAAGGCACTGAAGCTTTCTTT. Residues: CAWRIGLQGTEAFF.

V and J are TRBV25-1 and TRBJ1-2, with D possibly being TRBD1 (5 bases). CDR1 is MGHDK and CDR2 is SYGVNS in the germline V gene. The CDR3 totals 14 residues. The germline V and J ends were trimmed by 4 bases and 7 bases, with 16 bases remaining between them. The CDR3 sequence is CASSGPKGALGYTF. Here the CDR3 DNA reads TGTGCCAGCAGTGGTCCGAAAGGGGCCCTTGGCTACACCTTC.

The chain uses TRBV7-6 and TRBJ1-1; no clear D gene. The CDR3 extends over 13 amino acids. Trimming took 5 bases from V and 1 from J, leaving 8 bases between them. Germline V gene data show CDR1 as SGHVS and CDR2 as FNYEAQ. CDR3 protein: CASSTNKNTEAFF. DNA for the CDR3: TGTGCCAGCAGCACAAACAAGAACACTGAAGCTTTCTTT.

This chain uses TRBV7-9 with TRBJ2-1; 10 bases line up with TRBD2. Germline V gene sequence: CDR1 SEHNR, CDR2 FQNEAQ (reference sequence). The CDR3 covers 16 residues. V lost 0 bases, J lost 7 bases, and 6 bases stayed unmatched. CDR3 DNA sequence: TGTGCCAGCAGCTTAGCGCTAGCGGGAGTGGAGAATGAGCAGTTCTTC. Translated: CASSLALAGVENEQFF.

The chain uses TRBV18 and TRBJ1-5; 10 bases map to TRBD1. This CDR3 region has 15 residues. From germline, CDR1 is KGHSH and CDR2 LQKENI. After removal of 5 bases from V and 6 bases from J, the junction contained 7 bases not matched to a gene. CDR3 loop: CASSTEGTGVQPQHF. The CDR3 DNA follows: TGTGCCAGCTCAACAGAGGGGACAGGGGTTCAGCCCCAGCATTTT. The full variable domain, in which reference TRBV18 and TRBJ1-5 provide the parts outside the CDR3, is NAGVMQNPRHLVRRRGQEARLRCSPMKGHSHVYWYRQLPEEGLKFMVYLQKENIIDESGMPKERFSAEFPKEGPSILRIQQVVRGDSAAYFCASSTEGTGVQPQHFGDGTRLSIL.

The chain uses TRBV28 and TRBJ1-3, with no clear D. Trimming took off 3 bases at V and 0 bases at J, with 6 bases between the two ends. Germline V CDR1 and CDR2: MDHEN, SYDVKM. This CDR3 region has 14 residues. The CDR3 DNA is TGTGCCAGCAGTTTGGTAGCCTCTGGAAACACCATATATTTT. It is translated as CASSLVASGNTIYF.